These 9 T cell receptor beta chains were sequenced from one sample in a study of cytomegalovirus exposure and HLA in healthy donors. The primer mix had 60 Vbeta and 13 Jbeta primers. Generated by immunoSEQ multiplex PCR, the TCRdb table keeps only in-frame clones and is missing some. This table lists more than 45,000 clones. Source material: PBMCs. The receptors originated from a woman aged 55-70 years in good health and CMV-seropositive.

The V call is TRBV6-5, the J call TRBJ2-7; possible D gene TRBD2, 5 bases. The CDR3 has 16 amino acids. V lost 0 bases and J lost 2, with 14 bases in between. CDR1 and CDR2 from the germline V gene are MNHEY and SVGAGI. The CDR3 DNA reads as TGTGCCAGCAGTTACTCCGGAACGGGGTCCGCCTACGAGCAGTACTTC. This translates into CASSYSGTGSAYEQYF.

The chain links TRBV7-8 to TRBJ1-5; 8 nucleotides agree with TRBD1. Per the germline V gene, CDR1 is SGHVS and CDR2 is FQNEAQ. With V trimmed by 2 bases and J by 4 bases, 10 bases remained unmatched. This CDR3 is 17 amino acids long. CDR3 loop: CASSLRSGGKENQPQHF. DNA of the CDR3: TGTGCCAGCAGCTTAAGGTCAGGGGGCAAAGAAAATCAGCCCCAGCATTTT.

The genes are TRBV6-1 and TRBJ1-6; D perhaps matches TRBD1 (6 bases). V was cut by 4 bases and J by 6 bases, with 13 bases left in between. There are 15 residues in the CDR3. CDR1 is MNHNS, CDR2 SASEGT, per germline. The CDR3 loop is CASSGTGSGNSPLHF. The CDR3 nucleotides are TGTGCCAGCAGTGGAACAGGGTCCGGTAATTCACCCCTCCACTTT.

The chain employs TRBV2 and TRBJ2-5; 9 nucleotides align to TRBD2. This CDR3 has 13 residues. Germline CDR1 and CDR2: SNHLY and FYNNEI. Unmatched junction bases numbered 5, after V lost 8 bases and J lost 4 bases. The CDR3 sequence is CASERGAGETQYF. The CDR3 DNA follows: TGTGCCAGCGAGCGGGGGGCGGGAGAGACCCAGTACTTC.

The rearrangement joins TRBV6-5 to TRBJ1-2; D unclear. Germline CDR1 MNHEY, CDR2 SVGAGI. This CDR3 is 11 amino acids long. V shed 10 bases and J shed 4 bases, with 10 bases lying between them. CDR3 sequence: CATRSTYGYTF. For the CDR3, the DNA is TGTGCCACCCGGAGCACCTATGGCTACACCTTC.

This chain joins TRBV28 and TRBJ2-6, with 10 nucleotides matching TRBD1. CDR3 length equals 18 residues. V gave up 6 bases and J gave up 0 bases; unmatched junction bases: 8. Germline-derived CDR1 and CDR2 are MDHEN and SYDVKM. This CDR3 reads CASRLPGQGSSGANVLTF. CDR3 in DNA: TGTGCCAGCAGACTCCCGGGACAGGGGAGCTCTGGGGCCAACGTCCTGACTTTC.

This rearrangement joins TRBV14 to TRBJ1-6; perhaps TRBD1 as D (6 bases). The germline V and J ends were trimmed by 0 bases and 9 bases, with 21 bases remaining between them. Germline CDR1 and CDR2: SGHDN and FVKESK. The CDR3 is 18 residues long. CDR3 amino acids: CASSQEWTEIIWFSPLHF. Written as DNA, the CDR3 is TGTGCCAGCAGCCAAGAATGGACAGAGATAATTTGGTTTTCACCCCTCCACTTT.

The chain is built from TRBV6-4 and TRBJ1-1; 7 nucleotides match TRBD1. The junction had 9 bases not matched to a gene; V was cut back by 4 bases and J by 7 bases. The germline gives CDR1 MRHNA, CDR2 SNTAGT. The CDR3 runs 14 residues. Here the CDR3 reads CASSASDRPYEAFF. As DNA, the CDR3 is TGTGCCAGCAGTGCATCGGACAGGCCCTATGAAGCTTTCTTT.

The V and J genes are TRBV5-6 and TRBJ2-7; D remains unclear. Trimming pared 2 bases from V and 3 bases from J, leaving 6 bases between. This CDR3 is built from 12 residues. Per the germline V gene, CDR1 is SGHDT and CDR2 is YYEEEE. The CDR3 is CASSFTVYEQYF. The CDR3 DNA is TGTGCCAGCAGCTTCACGGTCTACGAGCAGTACTTC.